The present T cell receptor (beta chain) was sequenced within a study of post-analysis software for immune sequencing data. Study results and limitations: Among 5 or 6 TRBV segments more frequent in patients than controls were TRBV5-6, TRBV5-1 and TRBV20-1. When compared against controls, multiple sclerosis patients showed significantly lower normalized Chao1 diversity. Same-batch samples co-clustered strongly by F measure.

TCR beta cDNA libraries had unique molecular identifiers. cDNA molecules numbering roughly 500,000 came from roughly 1 to 10 million T cells. TCRdb reprocessed the PCR reads with MiXCR, giving one entry per CDR3 protein. The top ten clones hold roughly 4.9% of a sample with 650,000 to 900,000 distinct CDR3 sequences, about 45% of them seen once. Germline CDR1 and CDR2: MGHRA and YSYEKL. This CDR3 is built from 15 residues. V gave up 1 base and J gave up 7 bases, with 14 bases separating them. Details on this clonotype: Antigen: not known.

This receptor was taken from a girl aged 10 to 17 with multiple sclerosis. Material for sequencing was blood. The rearrangement joins TRBV4-1 to TRBJ2-1, with D possibly matching TRBD2 (5 bases). This chain's CDR3 is CASSQGAGTRNEQFF. The CDR3 coding sequence is TGCGCCAGCAGCCAAGGGGCAGGTACTAGGAATGAGCAGTTCTTC.